This T cell receptor beta chain was recorded in a study of response to subunit inactivated influenza vaccine. The junction had 13 bases not matched to a gene; V was cut back by 4 bases and J by 4 bases. The CDR3 is 16 residues long. The germline V gene has CDR1 SGHDT and CDR2 YYEEEE. TCRdb reprocessed the RT-PCR reads via MiXCR and lists one record per CDR3 protein. This table holds some 540,000 distinct CDR3 sequences, less than 25% found once. This clonotype appeared a few times. These data also featured in a second study, about T cells expressing NK-cell markers. Per that paper: UMIs were included in TCR beta cDNA generated by 5'RACE template switching. Repertoires of TCR beta were obtained from T cells sorted as CD3+CD56+NKG2C+, CD3+CD56+NKG2C- and CD3+CD56-NKG2C+. Several experiments employed an anti-gamma-delta TCR antibody to confine sorting to alpha-beta TCR T cells. Clarity on HCMV specificity was lacking for the expanded NKG2C+ T cell clones.

The J gene is TRBJ1-1, the V gene TRBV5-6, with TRBD1 matching over 7 bases. The TCR was taken from a man in his forties or fifties who received an inactivated influenza vaccine. Specimen: CD4+ T cells sorted from PBMCs, collected roughly 13 days after vaccination. The CDR3 DNA reads as TGTGCCAGCAGCACACAGGGGTTAAGAATGTTCACTGAAGCTTTCTTT. It specifies CASSTQGLRMFTEAFF.